The sequence of this TCR beta chain was determined in a study of shared T cell receptors in the human thymus. Measured with immunoSEQ multiplex PCR; TCRdb has only the in-frame clones, and not every one. The data contain hundreds of thousands of clones, around 87% of them singletons. Only a few counts were recorded for this clone. This sample was shared with a second study, whose subject was human thymus T cells. That report adds: Corrective heart surgery yielded resections, and these provided the thymus tissue.

This clonotype was obtained from a boy in the first two years of life with a congenital heart defect. Input material: thymocytes.

CDR3 residues: CASSYSPGPKREKLFF. The CDR3 nucleotides are TGTGCCAGCAGTTATTCCCCCGGTCCCAAGAGGGAAAAACTGTTTTTT. The chain uses TRBV6-6 and TRBJ1-4; D is uncertain. Germline CDR1 is MNHNY and CDR2 is SVGAGI (reference sequence). V was cut by 3 bases and J by 8 bases, with 19 bases left in between. The CDR3 is made up of 16 amino acids.